These 15 T cell receptor beta chains were sequenced from one sample in a study of shared clonotypes between healthy human individuals. The repertoire was sequenced with immunoSEQ multiplex PCR; TCRdb's copy has only in-frame clones and lacks some. The sample lists 2 million to 2.5 million clones; 85% to 95% were seen once. The sequencing sample was made of naive CD4+ T cells from PBMCs. Documented subset: CD45RA+ positively selected. The receptors stem from a man aged 18 to 30 in good health. Some clones in this sample may be carry-over from other donors' samples.

This clone was counted a few times. The identical CDR3 is also encoded by other nucleotide sequences in the sample. The chain carries TRBV18 and TRBJ1-5; TRBD1 aligns across 7 bases. The CDR3 is 14 amino acids. CDR1 is KGHSH, CDR2 LQKENI, per germline. V shed 3 bases, J shed 3 bases, and the junction held 2 bases outside the gene matches. Written as DNA, the CDR3 is TGTGCCAGCTCACCTGACAGGGTCAATCAGCCCCAGCATTTT. Its translation: CASSPDRVNQPQHF.

The count of this clone is one. V usage is TRBV18 and J usage is TRBJ2-7; 9 bases match TRBD1. This CDR3 has 15 amino acids. J gave up 4 bases and V 5 bases, and 9 bases lay outside the gene matches. CDR1 KGHSH and CDR2 LQKENI come from the germline V gene. CDR3 nucleotide sequence: TGTGCCAGCTCATCCGCGGGACAGGGAAGGTACGAGCAGTACTTC. Residues: CASSSAGQGRYEQYF.

The chain joins TRBV5-6 to TRBJ2-7; TRBD1 aligns across 7 bases. Per the germline V gene, CDR1 is SGHDT and CDR2 is YYEEEE. With V trimmed by 3 bases and J by 2 bases, 5 bases remained unmatched. CDR3 length: 14 amino acids. Written as DNA, the CDR3 is TGTGCCAGCAGCTCTCCGGGACAGACCTACGAGCAGTACTTC. It yields the protein CASSSPGQTYEQYF.

DNA for the CDR3: TGTGCCAGTATCCGACGCAACACCGGGGAGCTGTTTTTT. Residues: CASIRRNTGELFF. The chain has TRBV28 and TRBJ2-2; D is unclear. Germline V CDR1 and CDR2: MDHEN, SYDVKM. CDR3 size: 13 residues. V was shortened by 9 bases and J by 2 bases, with 10 bases between the two germline ends.

The CDR3 loop reads CASSTPQNTQYF. The DNA for the CDR3 is TGTGCCAGCAGCACCCCGCAGAATACGCAGTATTTT. The chain uses TRBV21-1 and TRBJ2-3; TRBD1, as called in the table, went unchecked against the DNA. TRBV21-1 is flagged as a pseudogene. This CDR3 contains 12 residues.

The V call is TRBV5-1, the J call TRBJ1-1; 7 bases are a match to TRBD1. This CDR3 has 14 residues. Trimming at V came to 6 bases and at J to 6 bases, leaving 11 bases not matched to a gene. CDR1 and CDR2 (germline): SGHRS, YFSETQ. The CDR3 DNA is TGCGCCAGCAAGGCCCAGGGGGGATTCCCTGAAGCTTTCTTT. Its translation is CASKAQGGFPEAFF.

The rearrangement links TRBV5-1 to TRBJ1-2; 10 nucleotides agree with TRBD1. The V and J ends lost 4 bases and 5 bases, in that order; junction bases with no gene match: 8. CDR1 and CDR2 from the germline V gene are SGHRS and YFSETQ. The CDR3 is 15 amino acids. The CDR3 loop reads CASSPRTGGAYGYTF. The CDR3 DNA is TGCGCCAGCAGCCCAAGGACAGGGGGGGCTTATGGCTACACCTTC.

The V gene is TRBV30, the J gene TRBJ2-5; 9 bases are a match to TRBD1. Judging by the DNA end, TRBJ2-7 fits better; the J call may be wrong. CDR3 length: 15 amino acids. Germline assignment: CDR1 GTSNPN and CDR2 SVGIG (reference sequence). CDR3 in amino acids: CAWSPIGTGPYEQYF. The CDR3 DNA follows: TGTGCCTGGAGCCCAATCGGGACAGGGCCCTACGAGCAGTACTTC.

V is TRBV11-2 and J is TRBJ2-7; 9 positions match TRBD2. This CDR3 is 17 amino acids long. Germline CDR1 reads SGHAT; CDR2 reads FQNNGV. V dropped 6 bases and J dropped 3; count of bases not matched to a gene: 15. The chain's CDR3 is CASSPPQTSGRYYEQYF. For the CDR3, the DNA is TGTGCCAGCAGTCCACCTCAAACTAGCGGGCGCTACTACGAGCAGTACTTC.

The chain is built from TRBV7-2 and TRBJ2-5; TRBD1 is a possible D gene (6 bases). The V and J ends lost 5 bases and 3 bases respectively, with 10 bases between them. Per germline, CDR1 SGHTA and CDR2 FQGNSA. The CDR3 is 13 amino acids. The CDR3 nucleotides read TGTGCCAGCAGCCTACAGGGAGAAGAGACCCAGTACTTC. Translated: CASSLQGEETQYF.

The chain is built from TRBV5-1 and TRBJ2-7, with TRBD2 matching 13 bases. The V gene's germline CDR1 is SGHRS and CDR2 YFSETQ. The CDR3 has 14 amino acids. Germline trimming cut 4 bases from V and 7 bases from J; bases unmatched to any gene: 5. CDR3 in amino acids: CASSTGTSGTEQYF. Written as DNA, the CDR3 is TGCGCCAGCAGCACCGGGACTAGCGGGACTGAGCAGTACTTC. Using reference TRBV5-1 and TRBJ2-7 for the parts outside the CDR3, the full variable domain is KAGVTQTPRYLIKTRGQQVTLSCSPISGHRSVSWYQQTPGQGLQFLFEYFSETQRNKGNFPGRFSGRQFSNSRSEMNVSTLELGDSALYLCASSTGTSGTEQYFGPGTRLTVT.

The rearrangement uses TRBV9 and TRBJ1-1, with TRBD1 identical over 8 bases. V gave up 3 bases and J gave up 3 bases; unmatched junction bases: 7. The CDR3 is made up of 15 amino acids. Germline values: CDR1 SGDLS, CDR2 YYNGEE. As DNA, the CDR3 is TGTGCCAGCAGCGCGATTCCGACAGGGGACACTGAAGCTTTCTTT. Translating it yields CASSAIPTGDTEAFF.

The gene calls are TRBV27 and TRBJ2-5; 8 bases fit TRBD2. The J call is doubtful: the DNA matches TRBJ2-7 better. The germline V gene has CDR1 MNHEY and CDR2 SMNVEV (reference sequence). The CDR3 loop spans 15 amino acids. DNA of the CDR3: TGTGCCAGCAGTTTACTAGCGGGCAGCCAACACGAGCAGTACTTC. Its protein product is CASSLLAGSQHEQYF.

The J gene is TRBJ1-1, the V gene TRBV7-2; D gene uncertain. Germline values: CDR1 SGHTA, CDR2 FQGNSA. This CDR3 is 16 amino acids long. V dropped 1 base and J dropped 0 bases, with 12 bases sitting between them. CDR3 residues: CASSLVHNSMNTEAFF. The DNA of the CDR3 is TGTGCCAGCAGCTTAGTTCACAACAGCATGAACACTGAAGCTTTCTTT.

This chain links TRBV7-3 with TRBJ2-4; 7 bases map to TRBD2. The CDR3 is made up of 18 amino acids. Germline CDR1 SGHTA, CDR2 FQGTGA. The junction had 13 bases not matched to a gene; V was cut back by 5 bases and J by 0 bases. The CDR3 DNA reads TGTGCCAGCAGCCAATACACACTAGCGTCCTCAGCCAAAAACATTCAGTACTTC. It codes for CASSQYTLASSAKNIQYF.